The T cell receptor beta chain described here comes from a study of naive and memory T cell subsets. The beta constant-region primer was an equimolar mix of two oligonucleotides covering TRBC1 and TRBC2. Four rounds of PCR amplified the ligated cDNA using nested alpha and beta constant-region primers plus SP2. From the UMI-ligation and nested PCR reads, TCRdb called clonotypes with MiXCR, one entry per CDR3 protein. The sample has around 100,000 distinct CDR3 sequences, more than 14% seen once; the top ten hold 2.5% to 3%. As regards this clonotype: Its antigen remains unidentified.

Trimming shortened V by 0 bases and J by 4 bases, and 4 bases separated the two germline ends. The germline gives CDR1 SGHTA, CDR2 FQGNSA. This CDR3 is built from 13 residues. Study results and limitations: In CD4 and CD8 cells, diversity dropped from naive through EMRA. Especially in CD8 cells, naive repertoires contained a few larger clonotypes, possibly CD45RA-re-expressing memory cells. Over 85% of naive TCR sequences appeared only once, unlike memory subsets.

CD8 T cells were positively selected from what remained after CD4 positive selection. This clonotype was obtained from a human donor in good health. The chain employs TRBV7-2 and TRBJ1-3; no definite D call. Sequenced: naive CD8+ T cells from blood. CDR3 in DNA: TGTGCCAGCAGCTTAGCAATCGGAAACACCATATATTTT. It codes for CASSLAIGNTIYF.